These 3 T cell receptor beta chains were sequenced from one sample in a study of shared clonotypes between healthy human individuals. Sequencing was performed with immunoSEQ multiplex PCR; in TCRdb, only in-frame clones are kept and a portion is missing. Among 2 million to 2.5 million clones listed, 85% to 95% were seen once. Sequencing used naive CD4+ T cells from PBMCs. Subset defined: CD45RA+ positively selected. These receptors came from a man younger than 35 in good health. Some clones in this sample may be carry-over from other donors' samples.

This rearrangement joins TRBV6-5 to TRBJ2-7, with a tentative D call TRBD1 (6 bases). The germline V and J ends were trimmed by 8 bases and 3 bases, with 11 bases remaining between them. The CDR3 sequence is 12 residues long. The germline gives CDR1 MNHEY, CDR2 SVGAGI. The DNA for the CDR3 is TGTGCCAGCCGGGACACTCACTACGAGCAGTACTTC. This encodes CASRDTHYEQYF.

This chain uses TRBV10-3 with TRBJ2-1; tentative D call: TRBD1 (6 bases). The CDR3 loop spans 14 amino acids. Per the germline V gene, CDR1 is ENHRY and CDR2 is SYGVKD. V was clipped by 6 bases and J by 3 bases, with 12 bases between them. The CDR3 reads CAIRSGQDYNEQFF. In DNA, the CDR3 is TGTGCCATCAGATCGGGACAAGACTACAATGAGCAGTTCTTC.

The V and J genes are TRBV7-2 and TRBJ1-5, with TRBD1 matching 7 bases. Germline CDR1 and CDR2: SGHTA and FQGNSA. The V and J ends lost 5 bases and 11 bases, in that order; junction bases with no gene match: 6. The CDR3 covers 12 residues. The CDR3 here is CASSRDRQAQHF. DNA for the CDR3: TGTGCCAGCAGCCGGGACAGACAGGCCCAGCATTTT.